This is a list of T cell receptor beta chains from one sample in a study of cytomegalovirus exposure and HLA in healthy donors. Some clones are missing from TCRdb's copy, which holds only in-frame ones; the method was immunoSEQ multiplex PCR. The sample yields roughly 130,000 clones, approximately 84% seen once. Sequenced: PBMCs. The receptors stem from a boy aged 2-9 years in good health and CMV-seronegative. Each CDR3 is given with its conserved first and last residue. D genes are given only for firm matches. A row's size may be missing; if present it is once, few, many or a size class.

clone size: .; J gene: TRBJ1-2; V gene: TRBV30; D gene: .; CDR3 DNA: TGTGCCTGGAGTCCCGGACAGAGCTATGGCTACACCTTC; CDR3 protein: CAWSPGQSYGYTF
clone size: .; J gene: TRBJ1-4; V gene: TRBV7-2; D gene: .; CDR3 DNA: TGTGCCAGCAAACGGGGAGGAAGTAATGAAAAACTGTTTTTT; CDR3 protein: CASKRGGSNEKLFF
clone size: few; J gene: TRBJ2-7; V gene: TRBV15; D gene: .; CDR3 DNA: TGTGCCACCAGCATACGGGGAGATACTGGGGAGCAGTACTTC; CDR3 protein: CATSIRGDTGEQYF
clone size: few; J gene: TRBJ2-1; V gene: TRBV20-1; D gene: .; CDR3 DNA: TGCAGTGCCATTACCCGGAATGAGCAGTTCTTC; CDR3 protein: CSAITRNEQFF
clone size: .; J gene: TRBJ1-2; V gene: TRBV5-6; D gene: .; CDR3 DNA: TGTGCCAGCAGCCGGGGGTATGGCTACACCTTC; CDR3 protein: CASSRGYGYTF
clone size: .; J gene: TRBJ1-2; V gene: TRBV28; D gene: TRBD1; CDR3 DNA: TGTGCCAGCACCATTGAGGGGGCAGGGTATGGCTACACCTTC; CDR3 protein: CASTIEGAGYGYTF
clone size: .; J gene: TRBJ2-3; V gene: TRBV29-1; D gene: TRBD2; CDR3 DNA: TGCAGCGTACCAGGACTAGCGGAACCTCTCACAGATACGCAGTATTTT; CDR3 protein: CSVPGLAEPLTDTQYF
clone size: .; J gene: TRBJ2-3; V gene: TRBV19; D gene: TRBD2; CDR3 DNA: TGTGCCAGTGCTACTAGCGGGGCGGCAGATACGCAGTATTTT; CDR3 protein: CASATSGAADTQYF
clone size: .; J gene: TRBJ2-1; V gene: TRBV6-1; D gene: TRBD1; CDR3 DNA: TGTGCCAGCAGTGAAGCGACCGGGACAGTCAAGTGGGCGCAGTTCTTC; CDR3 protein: CASSEATGTVKWAQFF
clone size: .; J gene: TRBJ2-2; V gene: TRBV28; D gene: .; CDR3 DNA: TGTGCCAGCAGTTTAGGGGTTGGAGGGGCTATTACCGGGGAGCTGTTTTTT; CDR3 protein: CASSLGVGGAITGELFF
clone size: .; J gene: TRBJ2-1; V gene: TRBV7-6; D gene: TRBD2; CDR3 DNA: TGTGCCAGCAGCCCTTGGACTAGCGGGGGCAATGAGCAGTTCTTC; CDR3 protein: CASSPWTSGGNEQFF
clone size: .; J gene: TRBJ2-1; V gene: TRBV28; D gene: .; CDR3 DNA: TGTGCCAGCAGTTTGCGGGGCGGCGATGAGCAGTTCTTC; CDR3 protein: CASSLRGGDEQFF
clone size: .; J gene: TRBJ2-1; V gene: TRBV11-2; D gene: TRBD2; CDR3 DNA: TGTGCCAGCAGCTTAGGCAGGCCGTCTAGCGGGAGGGCCACATTCTTC; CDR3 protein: CASSLGRPSSGRATFF
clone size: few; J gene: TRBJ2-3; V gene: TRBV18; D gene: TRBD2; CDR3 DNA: TGTGCCAGCTCACCAACTGAGGGACTAAAATGGGGCCAACTATTCACAGATACGCAGTATTTT; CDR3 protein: CASSPTEGLKWGQLFTDTQYF
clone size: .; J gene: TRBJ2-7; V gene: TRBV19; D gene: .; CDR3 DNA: TGTGCCAGTAGTATGATCGACAGATCCTACGAGCAGTACTTC; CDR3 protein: CASSMIDRSYEQYF
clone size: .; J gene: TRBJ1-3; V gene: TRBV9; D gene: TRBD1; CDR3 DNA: TGTGCCAGCAGCGTAGTTGGTCAGGGGGCTGGAAACACCATATATTTT; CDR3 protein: CASSVVGQGAGNTIYF
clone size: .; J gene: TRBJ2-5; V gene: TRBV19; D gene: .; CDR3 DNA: TGTGCCAGTAGCCCCCCGGGGGACCTGCTTGTACAGTACTTC; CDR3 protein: CASSPPGDLLVQYF
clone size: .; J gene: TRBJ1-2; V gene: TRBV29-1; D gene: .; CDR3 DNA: TGCAGCGTTGACGACAGCAACTATGGCTACACCTTC; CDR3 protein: CSVDDSNYGYTF
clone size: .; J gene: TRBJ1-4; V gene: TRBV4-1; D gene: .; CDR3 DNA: TGCGCCAGCAGCCGAGAAGGGGGAAGTGAAAAACTGTTTTTT; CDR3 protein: CASSREGGSEKLFF
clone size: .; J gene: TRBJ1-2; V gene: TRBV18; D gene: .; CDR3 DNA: TGTGCCAGCTCACAGGGGGAGTATGGCTACACCTTC; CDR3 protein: CASSQGEYGYTF
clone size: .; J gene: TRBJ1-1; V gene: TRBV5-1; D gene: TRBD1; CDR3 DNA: TGCGCCAGCAGCTTGGAGGGACAGGGGATCACTGAAGCTTTCTTT; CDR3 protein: CASSLEGQGITEAFF
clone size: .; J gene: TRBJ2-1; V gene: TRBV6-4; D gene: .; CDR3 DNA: TGTGCCAGCAGTGGTGAAACAGGGCACAATGAGCAGTTCTTC; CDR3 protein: CASSGETGHNEQFF
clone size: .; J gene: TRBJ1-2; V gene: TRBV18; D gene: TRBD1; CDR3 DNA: TGTGCCAGCACGGACAGGAAGCGGCCCCCTTTCGCTGGCTACACCTTC; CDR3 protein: CASTDRKRPPFAGYTF
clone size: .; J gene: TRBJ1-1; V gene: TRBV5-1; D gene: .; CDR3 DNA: TGCGCCAGCAGCTCCGCGCTGGGGGGAAGAGGTACTGAAGCTTTCTTT; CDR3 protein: CASSSALGGRGTEAFF
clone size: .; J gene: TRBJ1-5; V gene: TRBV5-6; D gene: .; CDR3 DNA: TGTGCCAGCAGCTTGGGCGGGGATTTGGGTCAGCCCCAGCATTTT; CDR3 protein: CASSLGGDLGQPQHF
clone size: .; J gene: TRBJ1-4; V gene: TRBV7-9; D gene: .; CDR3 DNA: TGTGCCAGCAGCTCTGGGAGGGACGTTAGTAATGAAAAACTGTTTTTT; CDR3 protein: CASSSGRDVSNEKLFF
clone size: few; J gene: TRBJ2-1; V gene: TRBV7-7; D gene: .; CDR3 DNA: TGTGCTAGCAGCTTAGCTATCCGGGATGAGCAGTTCTTC; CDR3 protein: CASSLAIRDEQFF
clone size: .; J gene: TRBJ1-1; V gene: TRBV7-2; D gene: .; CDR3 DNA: TGTGCCACCCACCGCCTCACTTGGGAAGCTTTCTTT; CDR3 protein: CATHRLTWEAFF
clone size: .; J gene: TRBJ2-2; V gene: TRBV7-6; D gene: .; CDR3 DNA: TGTGCCAGCAGCCCCCAAACCGGGGAGCTGTTTTTT; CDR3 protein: CASSPQTGELFF
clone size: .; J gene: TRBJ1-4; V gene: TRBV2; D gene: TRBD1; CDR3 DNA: TGTGCCAGCCTGCCGGACAGGGCCGAAAAACTGTTTTTT; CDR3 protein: CASLPDRAEKLFF
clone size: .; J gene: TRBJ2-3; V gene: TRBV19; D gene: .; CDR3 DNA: TGTGCCAGTAGGCCCGTAGGGGTAGATACGCAGTATTTT; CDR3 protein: CASRPVGVDTQYF
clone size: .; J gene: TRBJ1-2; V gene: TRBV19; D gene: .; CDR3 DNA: TGTGCCAGTACCCCCGGACAGCCGGTAGACTATGGCTACACCTTC; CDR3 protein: CASTPGQPVDYGYTF
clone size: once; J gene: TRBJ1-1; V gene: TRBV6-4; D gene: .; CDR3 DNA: TGTGCCAGCAGTGACTCTCAGGGTCCTTACACTGAAGCTTTCTTT; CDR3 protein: CASSDSQGPYTEAFF
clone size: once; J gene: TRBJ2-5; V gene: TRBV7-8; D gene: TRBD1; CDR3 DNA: TGTGCCAGCAGCCTCTCCGACAGGGGTGGTTTTCGAGAGACCCAGTACTTC; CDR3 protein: CASSLSDRGGFRETQYF
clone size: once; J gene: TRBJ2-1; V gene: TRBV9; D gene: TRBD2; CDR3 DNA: TGTGCCAGCAGCGTACTAGCGGGCCCCTCTGATGAGCAGTTCTTC; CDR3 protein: CASSVLAGPSDEQFF
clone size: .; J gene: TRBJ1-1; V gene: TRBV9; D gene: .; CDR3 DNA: TGTGCCAGCAGCCCCCTTAGGAACACTGAAGCTTTCTTT; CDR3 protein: CASSPLRNTEAFF
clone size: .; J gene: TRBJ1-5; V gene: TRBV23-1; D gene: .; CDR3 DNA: TGCGCCAGCCCGGGTGTCAATCAGCCCCAGCATTTT; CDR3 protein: CASPGVNQPQHF
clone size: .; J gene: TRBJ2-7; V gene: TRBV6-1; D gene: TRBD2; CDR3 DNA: TGTGCCAGCAGTGAACACTTGGGGGGGGTAAACGAGCAGTACTTC; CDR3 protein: CASSEHLGGVNEQYF
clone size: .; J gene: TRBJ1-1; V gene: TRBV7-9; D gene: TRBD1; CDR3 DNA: TGTTCCAGTAGGGAGGGACAGGGCACTGAAGCTTTCTTT; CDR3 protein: CSSREGQGTEAFF
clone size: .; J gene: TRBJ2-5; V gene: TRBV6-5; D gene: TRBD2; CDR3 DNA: TGTGCCAGCTCTAGCGGGGGTGAAAGTCCCCAGTACTTC; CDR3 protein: CASSSGGESPQYF
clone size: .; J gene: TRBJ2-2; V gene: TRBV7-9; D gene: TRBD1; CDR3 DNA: TGTGCCAGCAGCCGCGGACAGGGACACACCGGGGAGCTGTTTTTT; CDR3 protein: CASSRGQGHTGELFF